The 15 T cell receptor beta chains below were found in one sample sequenced in a study of a mutant IDH1 vaccine in newly diagnosed glioma. Which antigens these TCRs recognize remains unknown. The time point was: week 47, end of study. Each vaccine dose was 300 ug of mutant IDH1 20-mer peptide, with topical imiquimod. TCRdb's copy holds only in-frame clones and misses some; the assay was immunoSEQ multiplex PCR. The sample contains some 30,000 clones, about four fifths of which appear only once. The input for sequencing was PBMCs, taken from a glioma patient whose treatment included an IDH1 peptide vaccine. Receptors originate from a man aged 25-40 years with glioma.

CDR3 residues: CASSLAEVLSGNTIYF. The CDR3 DNA sequence: TGTGCCAGTAGTCTCGCCGAGGTCCTCTCTGGAAACACCATATATTTT. This sequence joins TRBV19 and TRBJ1-3; D remains unclear. The germline gives CDR1 LNHDA, CDR2 SQIVND (reference sequence). Trimming cost V 5 bases and J 0 bases, with 14 bases left between them. This CDR3 contains 16 residues.

The rearrangement links TRBV14 to TRBJ2-7; D is ambiguous. Germline CDR1 SGHDN, CDR2 FVKESK. The CDR3 has 13 amino acids. Trimming removed 1 base from V and 8 bases from J, with 12 bases in between. The CDR3 DNA reads TGTGCCAGCAGCCAAGGAGGTACAAGAAAGCAGTACTTC. Encoded protein: CASSQGGTRKQYF.

CDR3 residues: CASGSYRAEAFF. DNA for the CDR3: TGTGCCAGCGGATCGTATAGGGCTGAAGCTTTCTTT. V usage is TRBV5-6 and J usage is TRBJ1-1; unclear D gene. The V gene lost 7 bases and the J gene lost 6 bases, with 13 bases spanning the gap. Germline CDR1 is SGHDT and CDR2 is YYEEEE. CDR3 size: 12 residues.

CDR3 in DNA: TGTGCCAGCAGCCTTCTAGCCGGGGCCAACGTCCTGACTTTC. It encodes CASSLLAGANVLTF. V gene TRBV11-2 combines with J gene TRBJ2-6; possible D gene TRBD2, 5 bases. Germline V gives CDR1 SGHAT, CDR2 FQNNGV. The CDR3 is made up of 14 amino acids. V was pared by 5 bases and J by 4 bases, with 9 bases between.

This clone has only one observation. The V gene is TRBV7-3, the J gene TRBJ1-1, with a weak D call TRBD1 (5 bases). The V gene lost 5 bases and the J gene lost 4 bases, with 14 bases spanning the gap. Germline CDR1 SGHTA, CDR2 FQGTGA. CDR3 length: 14 amino acids. CDR3: CASSIQGTGTEAFF. CDR3 in DNA: TGTGCCAGCAGCATCCAGGGTACGGGCACTGAAGCTTTCTTT. Filled out from reference TRBV7-3 and TRBJ1-1, the complete variable domain reads GAGVSQTPSNKVTEKGKYVELRCDPISGHTALYWYRQSLGQGPEFLIYFQGTGAADDSGLPNDRFFAVRPEGSVSTLKIQRTERGDSAVYLCASSIQGTGTEAFFGQGTRLTVV.

The chain uses TRBV5-1 and TRBJ2-7; D may be TRBD1 (6 bases). There are 14 residues in the CDR3. The ends were cut back, 5 bases at V and 2 bases at J, with 14 bases in the middle. CDR1 SGHRS and CDR2 YFSETQ come from the germline V gene. The CDR3 region has the DNA TGCGCCAGCAGATCCGGGACAAACACCTACGAGCAGTACTTC. Amino acid sequence: CASRSGTNTYEQYF.

Only one count was recorded for this clone. The genes are TRBV15 and TRBJ2-2; a weak D match, TRBD2 (5 bases). Germline CDR1 is LNHNV and CDR2 is YYDKDF (reference sequence). The CDR3 spans 15 residues. Trimming removed 5 bases from V and 4 bases from J, with 14 bases in between. The CDR3 coding sequence is TGTGCCACCAGCTCTGGACTCCGAGGCACCGGGGAGCTGTTTTTT. As protein: CATSSGLRGTGELFF.

The chain couples TRBV19 to TRBJ2-1; 7 bases line up with TRBD1. With V trimmed by 7 bases and J by 9 bases, 15 bases remained unmatched. In germline, CDR1 is LNHDA, CDR2 SQIVND (reference sequence). This CDR3 comprises 15 residues. CDR3 loop: CASTQRRIGGGEQFF. CDR3 DNA sequence: TGTGCCAGTACCCAAAGGCGTATAGGGGGCGGTGAGCAGTTCTTC.

The count of this clone is one. This rearrangement joins TRBV4-3 to TRBJ1-5, with D uncertain. Germline CDR1 LGHNA, CDR2 YSLEER. The germline V and J ends were trimmed by 1 base and 2 bases, with 6 bases remaining between them. The CDR3 contains 14 residues. The CDR3 DNA follows: TGCGCCAGCAGCCAAGTAATGGGCAATCAGCCCCAGCATTTT. Protein: CASSQVMGNQPQHF.

This rearrangement joins TRBV2 to TRBJ1-6; the match to TRBD1 covers 7 bases. The CDR3 covers 14 residues. Trimming took 6 bases from V and 9 from J; bases not matched to a gene: 8. Germline V gives CDR1 SNHLY, CDR2 FYNNEI. DNA for the CDR3: TGTGCCAGCAGACAGGGGCGTCATGGTTCACCCCTCCACTTT. The encoded protein is CASRQGRHGSPLHF.

In DNA, the CDR3 is TGTGCCAGCAGTAGGGACCCTACAGATACGCAGTATTTT. Its translation: CASSRDPTDTQYF. The chain joins TRBV7-7 to TRBJ2-3; D might be TRBD1 or TRBD2, each matching 5 bases. V was shortened by 6 bases and J by 3 bases, with 10 bases between the two germline ends. Germline assignment: CDR1 SSHAT and CDR2 FNYEAQ (reference sequence). This CDR3 has 13 amino acids.

CDR3 sequence: CASSPVPGQSLTNEKLFF. The CDR3 DNA follows: TGTGCCAGCAGTCCCGTACCGGGACAGAGTTTAACTAATGAAAAACTGTTTTTT. The chain links TRBV2 to TRBJ1-4; 7 bases fit TRBD1. Germline V gene data show CDR1 as SNHLY and CDR2 as FYNNEI. Unmatched junction bases numbered 13, after V lost 5 bases and J lost 1 base. The CDR3 totals 18 residues.

The chain employs TRBV30 and TRBJ1-5; TRBD1 agrees at 7 bases. CDR1 and CDR2 (germline): GTSNPN, SVGIG (reference sequence). Unmatched junction bases numbered 15, after V lost 3 bases and J lost 4 bases. The CDR3 loop spans 17 amino acids. CDR3 nucleotides: TGTGCCTGGAGCGACAAAAAAGGACAGGTACTAAATCAGCCCCAGCATTTT. Translating gives CAWSDKKGQVLNQPQHF.

The chain carries TRBV5-6 and TRBJ2-2, with 9 bases matching TRBD2. This CDR3 region has 13 residues. J lost 7 bases, V lost 2 bases, and 0 bases had no gene match. CDR1 and CDR2 (germline): SGHDT, YYEEEE. As DNA, the CDR3 is TGTGCCAGCAGCTTTAGCGGGAGCGGGGAGCTGTTTTTT. Translation: CASSFSGSGELFF.

The chain links TRBV7-8 to TRBJ2-7, with D possibly matching TRBD1 (6 bases). CDR1 and CDR2 from the germline V gene are SGHVS and FQNEAQ. V was clipped by 7 bases and J by 0 bases, with 16 bases between them. This CDR3 has 15 amino acids. Here the CDR3 reads CASTSSRGSSYEQYF. The CDR3 coding sequence is TGTGCCAGCACCTCCTCGAGGGGGAGCTCCTACGAGCAGTACTTC.